These T cell receptor beta chains were read from a single sample in a study of T cell responses to AZD1222 COVID-19 vaccine. Method: immunoSEQ multiplex PCR; TCRdb's copy keeps in-frame clones and lacks some. The sample lists around 150,000 clones; about 90% were seen once. The sample here was peripheral blood, taken 28 days after the second AZD1222 dose. These TCRs come from an adult who received the AZD1222 COVID-19 vaccine. CDR3s include the opening cysteine and the closing phenylalanine or tryptophan. D genes are given only for firm matches. Expanded clones get a size class; other rows say once, few or many, or leave the size out.

j_call clone_size v_call d_call cdr3_nt cdr3_aa
TRBJ1-3 NA TRBV5-1 NA TGCGCCAGCAGCTTGGTAGGGGTCGGAAACACCATATATTTT CASSLVGVGNTIYF
TRBJ1-2 NA TRBV24-1 TRBD1 TGTGCCACCAGTGATCCCAACGACAGGGGAAGCTATGGCTACACCTTC CATSDPNDRGSYGYTF
TRBJ1-5 NA TRBV18 TRBD1 TGTGCCAGCTCACCCGGACAGGGTCGTCAGCCCCAGCATTTT CASSPGQGRQPQHF
TRBJ2-7 NA TRBV9 TRBD1 TGTGCCAGCAGCGTCAGTGACAGGGCTGATGAGCAGTACTTC CASSVSDRADEQYF
TRBJ1-5 NA TRBV18 TRBD1 TGTGCCAGCTCGTCCGGGACAGATCAGCCCCAGCATTTT CASSSGTDQPQHF
TRBJ1-1 NA TRBV29-1 NA TGCAGCGTTTTGGGGTTGGAGGGCAGGGGAGATGAAGCTTTCTTT CSVLGLEGRGDEAFF
TRBJ1-4 NA TRBV7-9 TRBD1 TGTGCCAGCAGCTTGGGACAGCCGAATAATGAAAAACTGTTTTTT CASSLGQPNNEKLFF
TRBJ2-5 NA TRBV4-2 TRBD2 TGTGCCAGCAGCCATCCTATAGCGGGGAAAGTCAAAGAGACCCAGTACTTC CASSHPIAGKVKETQYF
TRBJ1-4 NA TRBV6-6 NA TGTGCCAGCAGCTCCGAAGGAGAAAAACTGTTTTTT CASSSEGEKLFF
TRBJ1-1 NA TRBV4-1 TRBD1 TGCGCCAGCAGCGGAAATCCCCCCGGCTGGCAGGGGGTAAGAGGGTCCACTGAAGCTTTCTTT CASSGNPPGWQGVRGSTEAFF
TRBJ1-1 NA TRBV5-6 NA TGTGCCAGCAGCTTGGCGCAGTCAAGGGCTGAAGCTTTCTTT CASSLAQSRAEAFF
TRBJ2-7 NA TRBV4-2 TRBD2 TGTGCCAGCAGCCATCTAGCGGGGGCCACCTACGAGCAGTACTTC CASSHLAGATYEQYF
TRBJ1-5 NA TRBV19 NA TGTGCCAGTGGCGATTATCAGCCCCAGCATTTT CASGDYQPQHF
TRBJ1-1 NA TRBV27 NA TGTGCCAGCAGTTTATCGCGACCTGAAGATGAAGCTTTCTTT CASSLSRPEDEAFF
TRBJ2-3 once TRBV3-1/TRBV3-2 TRBD1 TGTGCCAGCAGCCAAGACCAGGGGGCGGCAGATACGCAGTATTTT CASSQDQGAADTQYF
TRBJ2-2 NA TRBV5-6 NA TGTGCCAGCAGCCGGAACACCGGGGAGCTGTTTTTT CASSRNTGELFF
TRBJ1-1 NA TRBV12-3/TRBV12-4 NA TGTGCCAGCAGTCTCCAGTTAGAGGGGGAAGCTTTCTTT CASSLQLEGEAFF
TRBJ2-7 NA TRBV10-2 NA TGCGCCAGCAGTGACTTACGATCGACTTGGCAGTACTTC CASSDLRSTWQYF
TRBJ2-1 NA TRBV9 TRBD1 TGTGCCAGCAGCGCGACGGGGACAGGGGGGCACAATGAGCAGTTCTTC CASSATGTGGHNEQFF
TRBJ2-2 once TRBV19 NA TGTGCCACCAAGGGGTGGTTTGGCGCTGCGGAGCTGTTTTTT CATKGWFGAAELFF
TRBJ1-2 NA TRBV4-1 NA TGCGCCAGCAGCCATCCCTTACAGGGCTCCTATGGCTACACCTTC CASSHPLQGSYGYTF
TRBJ2-1 NA TRBV4-2 TRBD2 TGTGCCAGCAGCCAAGAATGGGAGGGTGTGGGAAGTGAGCAGTTCTTC CASSQEWEGVGSEQFF
TRBJ1-2 NA TRBV7-8 TRBD1 TGTGCCAGCAGCTTAGACCGCAGGGGGGACTATGGCTACACCTTC CASSLDRRGDYGYTF
TRBJ2-5 once TRBV4-1 NA TGCGCCAGCAGCCAAGTGGGGGAGGGGGCTCAAGAGACCCAGTACTTC CASSQVGEGAQETQYF
TRBJ1-2 NA TRBV29-1 TRBD1 TGCAGCGTACCGGGGGACAGGGGCAACACTAACTATGGCTACACCTTC CSVPGDRGNTNYGYTF
TRBJ1-2 NA TRBV3-1/TRBV3-2 TRBD1 TGTGCCAGCAGCCTTCAGGACAGGGGAGTCTATGGCTACACCTTC CASSLQDRGVYGYTF
TRBJ2-3 NA TRBV19 NA TGTGCCAGTAGTATGGCCAATACGCAGTATTTT CASSMANTQYF
TRBJ1-4 NA TRBV5-1 NA TGCGCCAGCAGCCCGGGGGCCGGGACGCTAAATGAAAAACTGTTTTTT CASSPGAGTLNEKLFF
TRBJ1-2 NA TRBV6-5 TRBD1 TGTGCCAGCAGCTCTACAGGGGAGGGGATTGGGGGCTACACCTTC CASSSTGEGIGGYTF
TRBJ2-3 NA TRBV5-6 NA TGTGCCAGCAGCTTGTGGCAGGCAGATACGCAGTATTTT CASSLWQADTQYF
TRBJ1-2 NA TRBV18 NA TGTGCCAGCTACGGGGGGGAGTGGCGTGGCTACACCTTC CASYGGEWRGYTF
TRBJ1-2 NA TRBV19 NA TGTGCCAGTAGTATAGCAGAAGCTACTGGCTACACCTTC CASSIAEATGYTF
TRBJ2-2 NA TRBV14 TRBD2 TGTGCCAGCAGCCTTCTATCGGGGGGGCTCGGGGAGCTGTTTTTT CASSLLSGGLGELFF
TRBJ2-1 NA TRBV6-5 NA TGTGCCAGCAGTTATCCTATCGCCCACAATGAGCAGTTCTTC CASSYPIAHNEQFF
TRBJ2-3 NA TRBV6-1 TRBD1 TGTGCCAGCAGTGAAAAGGGACAGGGGGCTACGCAGTATTTT CASSEKGQGATQYF
TRBJ1-6 NA TRBV5-1 NA TGCGCCAGCAGCTTGGCCGCCGTAGGCGATTTGAAGGCACCCCTCCACTTT CASSLAAVGDLKAPLHF
TRBJ2-7 NA TRBV12-3/TRBV12-4 NA TGTGCCAGCAGTTTCCGGGCCTACGAGCAGTACTTC CASSFRAYEQYF
TRBJ2-1 NA TRBV10-3 TRBD2 TGTGCCATCAGTGACCCACGGACGGGGAGGGTCTACAATGAGCAGTTCTTC CAISDPRTGRVYNEQFF
TRBJ2-3 NA TRBV11-2 NA TGTGCCAGCAGCATTGGACAGAACACAGATACGCAGTATTTT CASSIGQNTDTQYF
TRBJ1-2 NA TRBV7-2 NA TGTGCCAGCAGCTTAGAGGCAGGGGACTATGGCTACACCTTC CASSLEAGDYGYTF
TRBJ2-2 NA TRBV15 NA TGTGCCACCAGCAGAGGTCGACTCCGTGCCACCGGGGAGCTGTTTTTT CATSRGRLRATGELFF
TRBJ1-2 NA TRBV18 NA TGTGCCAGCTCAACAGACAACCGGTTACCAACCTATGGCTACACCTTC CASSTDNRLPTYGYTF
TRBJ1-1 NA TRBV18 NA TGTGCCAGCTCACCACTCCAGCAGAACACTGAAGCTTTCTTT CASSPLQQNTEAFF
TRBJ1-5 few TRBV21-1 NA TGTGCCAGCAGCCGGCTTCGGTACGCACTAATTCAGCCCCAGCATTTT CASSRLRYALIQPQHF
TRBJ1-4 NA TRBV19 NA TGTGCCAGTAGTCCCAACCCGGGACGGGCATCAACTAATGAAAAACTGTTTTTT CASSPNPGRASTNEKLFF
TRBJ2-7 medium-sized TRBV9 NA TGTGCCAGCAGCGAGGCAACCGGCGAGCAGTACTTC CASSEATGEQYF
TRBJ2-3 NA TRBV27 NA TGTGCCAGCAGTTTATTGGCGACGGATACGCAGTATTTT CASSLLATDTQYF
TRBJ1-4 NA TRBV5-4 NA TGTGCCAGCAGCTTGGTCCCGACCGCAACTAATGAAAAACTGTTTTTT CASSLVPTATNEKLFF
TRBJ1-2 NA TRBV7-9 NA TGTGCCAGCAGCCATGTCCAGGGGTTCACTAACTATGGCTACACCTTC CASSHVQGFTNYGYTF
TRBJ1-3 NA TRBV18 TRBD1 TGTGCCAGCTCACCCCGGGACAGCGGAAACACCATATATTTT CASSPRDSGNTIYF